This passage covers 19 T cell receptor beta chains from one sample sequenced in a study of T cell changes during pregnancy in multiple sclerosis (dated by TCRdb to between 2018 and 2020). To prepare the library, the immunoSEQ multiplex PCR assay was applied. TCRdb carries this immuneACCESS record with in-frame sequences only. Its versions omit some clonotypes, under half of them owing to an unresolved V gene in the studies checked, with the rest unexplained. For this sample there are tens of thousands of clones; around 94% appear just once. The ten most abundant clones make up less than 0.6% of the sample. Sequencing used peripheral blood, obtained in the third trimester of pregnancy. These receptors all stem from a female donor with multiple sclerosis, enrolled in a pregnancy study.

V and J are TRBV6-1 and TRBJ2-4, with D possibly matching TRBD2 (6 bases). Germline V gives CDR1 MNHNS, CDR2 SASEGT. The ends were cut back, 9 bases at V and 7 bases at J, with 19 bases in the middle. CDR3 length equals 14 residues. In DNA, the CDR3 is TGTGCCAGTCTACCCGGGACTGATCTGAACATTCAGTACTTC. Protein product: CASLPGTDLNIQYF.

The chain links TRBV18 to TRBJ1-1; 7 nucleotides align to TRBD1. CDR3 length: 15 amino acids. V was clipped by 4 bases and J by 1 base; unmatched bases: 6. Germline CDR1 is KGHSH and CDR2 is LQKENI. The CDR3 sequence: CASSRTGTENTEAFF. CDR3 DNA: TGTGCCAGCTCACGCACCGGGACAGAGAACACTGAAGCTTTCTTT.

The rearrangement joins TRBV19 to TRBJ2-3, with TRBD2 matching over 7 bases. Losses at the gene ends were 4 bases for V and 4 bases for J; bases not matched to a gene: 17. The germline CDR1 and CDR2 sequences are LNHDA and SQIVND (reference sequence). CDR3 size: 18 residues. In DNA, the CDR3 is TGTGCCAGTAGTACCACCATCACTCTGGCGGGGGATGCAGATACGCAGTATTTT. The encoded protein is CASSTTITLAGDADTQYF.

This clone was seen a single time. The chain recombines TRBV29-1 with TRBJ1-4; no clear D gene. The CDR3 is 12 residues long. Trimming pared 6 bases from V and 0 bases from J, leaving 5 bases between. Per germline, CDR1 SQVTM and CDR2 ANQGSEA. The CDR3 nucleotides are TGCAGCGTCCTTGCAACTAATGAAAAACTGTTTTTT. Amino acids: CSVLATNEKLFF.

This chain connects TRBV29-1 to TRBJ1-4; a possible D gene is TRBD1 (5 bases). The CDR3 runs to 14 residues. Trimming took off 6 bases at V and 4 bases at J, with 15 bases between the two ends. CDR1 SQVTM and CDR2 ANQGSEA come from the germline V gene. CDR3 in amino acids: CSVGGRVGNEKLFF. The CDR3 bases are TGCAGCGTCGGGGGACGTGTGGGTAATGAAAAACTGTTTTTT.

The CDR3 is CASSQDLRGEQYF. The CDR3 coding sequence is TGTGCCAGCAGCCAAGATCTGCGCGGCGAGCAGTACTTC. This chain uses TRBV14 with TRBJ2-7, with D uncertain. Per the germline V gene, CDR1 is SGHDN and CDR2 is FVKESK. The CDR3 runs 13 residues. V shed 0 bases and J shed 6 bases, with 9 bases lying between them.

The chain links TRBV5-4 to TRBJ2-1, with D possibly TRBD2 on 6 matching bases. Per the germline V gene, CDR1 is SGHNT and CDR2 is YYREEE (reference sequence). The CDR3 length is 15 residues. V was clipped by 4 bases and J by 4 bases, with 15 bases between them. CDR3 in DNA: TGTGCCAGCAGCCAAAATACCGGGACTTACAATGAGCAGTTCTTC. This gives the protein CASSQNTGTYNEQFF.

V gene TRBV6-5 combines with J gene TRBJ1-2, with D maybe TRBD1 (6 bases). In germline, CDR1 is MNHEY, CDR2 SVGAGI. There are 13 residues in the CDR3. Trimming removed 5 bases from V and 8 bases from J, with 15 bases in between. CDR3 loop: CASSRGGEVGYTF. Written as DNA, the CDR3 is TGTGCCAGCAGTCGGGGGGGCGAGGTCGGCTACACCTTC.

The CDR3 is CASSVGADHQPQHF. The CDR3 nucleotides are TGTGCCAGCAGCGTAGGGGCAGACCATCAGCCCCAGCATTTT. The chain couples TRBV9 to TRBJ1-5; D is undetermined. The ends were cut back, 0 bases at V and 5 bases at J, with 9 bases in the middle. This CDR3 spans 14 amino acids. Germline-derived CDR1 and CDR2 are SGDLS and YYNGEE.

V is TRBV9 and J is TRBJ2-5; TRBD2 agrees at 9 bases. Germline V gives CDR1 SGDLS, CDR2 YYNGEE. With 0 bases clipped from V and 1 base from J, the junction kept 4 bases outside the gene matches. The CDR3 contains 16 residues. The CDR3 DNA reads as TGTGCCAGCAGCGTAGGGGGCGGGGGGGCCCAAGAGACCCAGTACTTC. Protein product: CASSVGGGGAQETQYF.

V is TRBV2 and J is TRBJ2-1; D is possibly TRBD1 (6 bases). Deletions cut 4 bases from V and 6 bases from J, with 19 bases between. The CDR3 extends over 16 amino acids. CDR1 and CDR2 from the germline V gene are SNHLY and FYNNEI. The DNA for the CDR3 is TGTGCCAGCAGTGCCAGGGGAAGGATGTTGGGCAATGAGCAGTTCTTC. It encodes CASSARGRMLGNEQFF.

The chain carries TRBV30 and TRBJ2-3; TRBD2 aligns across 7 bases. The V gene's germline CDR1 is GTSNPN and CDR2 SVGIG (reference sequence). The CDR3 extends over 15 amino acids. V lost 7 bases and J lost 5; bases outside the gene matches: 15. The chain's CDR3 is CAFYRAGVSGDTQYF. The DNA for the CDR3 is TGTGCCTTCTATAGGGCGGGGGTTTCAGGAGATACGCAGTATTTT.

The rearrangement links TRBV7-3 to TRBJ1-1; TRBD1 might be the D (5 bases). Germline CDR1 is SGHTA and CDR2 is FQGTGA. The length of the CDR3 is 15 residues. The V end lost 5 bases, the J end lost 3 bases, and 16 bases lay between the germline ends. Here the CDR3 DNA reads TGTGCCAGCAGCCTCGACAGTTACGCCGACACTGAAGCTTTCTTT. Encoded protein: CASSLDSYADTEAFF.

The J gene is TRBJ2-2, the V gene TRBV2, with 10 bases lining up with TRBD2. The germline V gene encodes CDR1 SNHLY and CDR2 FYNNEI. The CDR3 covers 16 residues. The trim removed 2 bases at V and 6 bases at J, leaving 6 bases unmatched. CDR3 region: CASSERLAGVPGELFF. For the CDR3, the DNA is TGTGCCAGCAGTGAACGGCTAGCGGGGGTACCCGGGGAGCTGTTTTTT.

The chain carries TRBV15 and TRBJ2-5; 8 bases agree with TRBD1. Trimming took 6 bases from V and 2 from J; bases not matched to a gene: 11. The length of the CDR3 is 16 residues. Germline CDR1 reads LNHNV; CDR2 reads YYDKDF (reference sequence). CDR3 in amino acids: CATRDRVVLGQETQYF. The CDR3, as DNA: TGTGCCACCAGGGACAGGGTGGTACTAGGACAAGAGACCCAGTACTTC.

The rearrangement uses TRBV4-1 and TRBJ1-5, with D possibly being TRBD1 (5 bases). CDR3 length: 15 amino acids. Looked up from germline, CDR1 is MGHRA and CDR2 is YSYEKL. V lost 0 bases, J lost 5 bases, and 11 bases lay in between. The CDR3 loop reads CASSQESRVDQPQHF. In DNA, the CDR3 is TGCGCCAGCAGCCAAGAGAGCAGGGTTGATCAGCCCCAGCATTTT.

This chain joins TRBV7-2 and TRBJ1-2; the match to TRBD1 covers 8 bases. Per the germline V gene, CDR1 is SGHTA and CDR2 is FQGNSA. Trimming took 3 bases from V and 4 from J; bases not matched to a gene: 7. CDR3 size: 15 residues. CDR3 nucleotide sequence: TGTGCCAGCAGCTTCCAACAGGGGGGAGGCTATGGCTACACCTTC. It translates to CASSFQQGGGYGYTF.

This rearrangement joins TRBV27 to TRBJ2-1; TRBD1 is a possible D gene (5 bases). Germline V lookup: CDR1 MNHEY, CDR2 SMNVEV (reference sequence). The V end was cut by 0 bases, the J end by 12 bases, with 15 bases between. This CDR3 has 14 residues. The CDR3 region has the DNA TGTGCCAGCAGTTTATCGAGGACACCTACTTTGCAGTTCTTC. Residues: CASSLSRTPTLQFF.

J is TRBJ1-6 and V is TRBV18; 7 nucleotides match TRBD1. This CDR3 has 13 amino acids. Germline lookup yields CDR1 KGHSH and CDR2 LQKENI. The junction had 3 bases not matched to a gene; V was cut back by 3 bases and J by 10 bases. The CDR3 DNA reads TGTGCCAGCTCACCCGGACAGGTCTCACCCCTCCACTTT. This codes for CASSPGQVSPLHF.